This is a list of T cell receptor beta chains from one sample in a study of cytomegalovirus exposure and HLA in healthy donors. TCRdb keeps only in-frame clones here, not all; method: immunoSEQ multiplex PCR. The sample shows 180,000 or so clones, approximately 86% of them seen only once. Sequenced input: PBMCs. The receptors come from a woman aged 25 to 39 in good health and CMV-seronegative. Both conserved end residues are part of each CDR3. The order of the fields is D gene, V gene, clone size, J gene, CDR3 protein, CDR3 DNA. A D gene is named only where the DNA matches it firmly. Some rows have no size entry. The others give once, few or many, or a class for an expanded clone.

NA,TRBV29-1,few,TRBJ1-2,CSVEGRSLFDGYTF,TGCAGCGTTGAAGGACGGAGCTTGTTTGATGGCTACACCTTC
NA,TRBV5-4,NA,TRBJ2-1,CASSLVGGGNNEQFF,TGTGCCAGCAGCCTGGTTGGAGGAGGCAACAATGAGCAGTTCTTC
NA,TRBV6-6,NA,TRBJ2-7,CASSYAGQGYEQYF,TGTGCCAGCAGTTACGCCGGCCAGGGGTACGAGCAGTACTTC
NA,TRBV7-2,few,TRBJ2-4,CASSLEAGRGIQYF,TGTGCCAGCAGCTTAGAGGCGGGAAGGGGCATTCAGTACTTC
NA,TRBV7-9,NA,TRBJ1-2,CSSSSGVGGGADYGYTF,TGTTCCAGCAGCTCCGGGGTGGGGGGGGGCGCGGACTATGGCTACACCTTC
NA,TRBV27,NA,TRBJ2-7,CASSLRGAREQYF,TGTGCCAGCAGTTTACGGGGGGCGAGGGAGCAGTACTTC
TRBD2,TRBV4-1,NA,TRBJ2-1,CASSQPTLAGGELGQFF,TGCGCCAGCAGCCAACCGACTCTAGCGGGAGGCGAGTTAGGGCAGTTCTTC
TRBD2,TRBV6-1,once,TRBJ2-7,CASSSQGLGTYEQYF,TGTGCCAGCAGTAGCCAGGGACTAGGAACCTACGAGCAGTACTTC
TRBD2,TRBV29-1,NA,TRBJ2-5,CSVEETSGPGTQYF,TGCAGCGTTGAAGAGACTAGCGGGCCGGGGACCCAGTACTTC
NA,TRBV7-2,NA,TRBJ2-1,CASSLGDYNEQFF,TGTGCCAGCAGCTTAGGAGACTACAATGAGCAGTTCTTC
TRBD2,TRBV9,NA,TRBJ2-1,CASSVSSGGYNEQFF,TGTGCCAGCAGCGTGTCTAGCGGGGGCTACAATGAGCAGTTCTTC
TRBD2,TRBV11-3,NA,TRBJ2-3,CASKSGSNTDTQYF,TGTGCCAGCAAGAGCGGGAGCAACACAGATACGCAGTATTTT
NA,TRBV28,NA,TRBJ1-2,CASSRLTGSQGSSYTF,TGTGCCAGCAGTCGCCTCACCGGGTCACAGGGATCTTCCTACACCTTC
NA,TRBV11-3,NA,TRBJ2-3,CASSRSGTDTQYF,TGTGCCAGCAGTAGGAGTGGCACAGATACGCAGTATTTT
TRBD2,TRBV9,once,TRBJ2-1,CASSGTSGRFNEQFF,TGTGCCAGCAGCGGTACTAGCGGGAGGTTCAATGAGCAGTTCTTC
TRBD2,TRBV7-9,NA,TRBJ2-7,CASSFLAGVPWEQYF,TGTGCCAGCAGCTTCCTAGCGGGGGTCCCGTGGGAGCAGTACTTC
TRBD1,TRBV18,NA,TRBJ2-5,CASSPSGQVLETQYF,TGTGCCAGCTCACCGTCCGGACAGGTCCTGGAGACCCAGTACTTC
TRBD1,TRBV7-6,NA,TRBJ1-2,CASSISGTENYGYTF,TGTGCCAGCAGCATATCCGGGACAGAGAACTATGGCTACACCTTC
TRBD1,TRBV9,NA,TRBJ1-1,CASNRQGAGEAFF,TGTGCCAGCAACCGCCAGGGGGCGGGTGAAGCTTTCTTT
NA,TRBV5-1,few,TRBJ1-2,CASSLGSGKGLDGYTF,TGCGCCAGCAGCTTGGGTTCAGGGAAAGGACTAGATGGCTACACCTTC
NA,TRBV28,NA,TRBJ2-3,CASSLNELPSVGVHTDTQYF,TGTGCCAGCAGTTTAAACGAACTACCGAGCGTGGGAGTCCACACAGATACGCAGTATTTT
TRBD2,TRBV28,NA,TRBJ2-4,CASSFTTGGNIQYF,TGTGCCAGCAGTTTTACGACGGGGGGAAACATTCAGTACTTC
TRBD2,TRBV7-8,NA,TRBJ2-1,CASTVAGGLYNEQFF,TGTGCCAGCACTGTAGCGGGGGGGCTATACAATGAGCAGTTCTTC
NA,TRBV7-9,once,TRBJ1-3,CASSPQGVSGNTIYF,TGTGCCAGCAGCCCACAGGGAGTCTCTGGAAACACCATATATTTT
TRBD1,TRBV6-5,once,TRBJ1-2,CASSPTTGPGYTF,TGTGCCAGCAGTCCGACGACAGGGCCAGGCTACACCTTC
TRBD2,TRBV25-1,NA,TRBJ2-3,CASSGGGSTDTQYF,TGTGCCAGCAGTGGCGGGGGGAGCACAGATACGCAGTATTTT
NA,TRBV28,NA,TRBJ2-7,CASSLRAGQYF,TGTGCCAGCAGTTTACGTGCGGGGCAGTACTTC
NA,TRBV5-5,NA,TRBJ1-3,CASSSSSGNTIYF,TGTGCCAGCAGCTCCTCCTCTGGAAACACCATATATTTT
NA,TRBV6-1,NA,TRBJ2-3,CASSENGGGAGDTQYF,TGTGCCAGCAGTGAAAATGGTGGGGGGGCAGGAGATACGCAGTATTTT
TRBD1,TRBV11-3,NA,TRBJ2-1,CASSPGTAYNEQFF,TGTGCCAGCAGCCCCGGGACAGCTTACAATGAGCAGTTCTTC
NA,TRBV9,NA,TRBJ2-2,CASSYSLRDTGELFF,TGTGCCAGCAGCTACTCTCTTCGAGACACCGGGGAGCTGTTTTTT
TRBD2,TRBV5-1,few,TRBJ2-3,CASSSSSTSGIADTQYF,TGCGCCAGCAGCTCCTCTTCGACTAGCGGGATTGCAGATACGCAGTATTTT
NA,TRBV7-9,NA,TRBJ1-1,CASSFAYGNTEAFF,TGTGCCAGCAGCTTTGCATACGGGAACACTGAAGCTTTCTTT
NA,TRBV19,NA,TRBJ2-1,CASSEAGWVGNEQFF,TGTGCCAGCTCGGAGGCGGGTTGGGTTGGGAATGAGCAGTTCTTC
NA,TRBV5-4,NA,TRBJ2-7,CASSLARIRGTIYEQYF,TGTGCCAGCAGCTTGGCCCGAATCAGGGGAACAATCTACGAGCAGTACTTC
NA,TRBV6-5,NA,TRBJ1-1,CASSYIQGGHTEAFF,TGTGCCAGCAGTTACATACAGGGAGGGCACACTGAAGCTTTCTTT
NA,TRBV11-3,NA,TRBJ2-1,CASSLGTGQLNEQFF,TGTGCCAGCAGCTTAGGGACCGGACAGTTAAATGAGCAGTTCTTC
TRBD2,TRBV6-6,NA,TRBJ2-1,CASRGAGGLREQFF,TGTGCCAGCCGGGGAGCGGGGGGGCTCCGAGAGCAGTTCTTC
NA,TRBV2,NA,TRBJ1-1,CASSLDKLMNTEAFF,TGTGCCAGCAGTTTAGATAAACTCATGAACACTGAAGCTTTCTTT
TRBD1,TRBV28,NA,TRBJ1-2,CASREGTDSYGYTF,TGTGCCAGCAGAGAAGGGACAGACAGTTATGGCTACACCTTC
TRBD2,TRBV7-8,NA,TRBJ2-1,CASSAYRAGGTYNEQFF,TGTGCCAGCAGCGCCTACCGAGCGGGGGGTACCTACAATGAGCAGTTCTTC
TRBD2,TRBV5-6,NA,TRBJ2-5,CASSLVLAEGTQYF,TGTGCCAGCAGCTTGGTCCTAGCGGAAGGGACCCAGTACTTC
NA,TRBV5-1,NA,TRBJ2-5,CASSFTGSPGTQYF,TGCGCCAGCAGCTTTACAGGGAGCCCAGGGACCCAGTACTTC
NA,TRBV5-1,NA,TRBJ2-7,CASSPDGTNTYEQYF,TGCGCCAGCAGTCCTGACGGGACAAACACTTACGAGCAGTACTTC
NA,TRBV7-9,NA,TRBJ2-1,CASSARDITGDNEQFF,TGTGCCAGCAGCGCCCGGGACATAACCGGGGACAATGAGCAGTTCTTC
NA,TRBV29-1,NA,TRBJ2-5,CSVFGTSQETQYF,TGCAGCGTTTTCGGGACTTCACAAGAGACCCAGTACTTC
NA,TRBV11-2,NA,TRBJ2-5,CASSYTQETQYF,TGTGCCAGCAGCTACACCCAAGAGACCCAGTACTTC
NA,TRBV5-8,few,TRBJ2-6,CASSLTYGAGANVLTF,TGTGCCAGCAGCTTGACTTACGGGGCTGGGGCCAACGTCCTGACTTTC
NA,TRBV9,NA,TRBJ2-3,CASTLGTSSDTQYF,TGTGCCAGCACATTAGGGACTTCCTCGGATACGCAGTATTTT
TRBD1,TRBV9,NA,TRBJ2-3,CASSASPGDRGGDTQYF,TGTGCCAGCAGCGCTTCCCCCGGGGACAGGGGTGGCGATACGCAGTATTTT